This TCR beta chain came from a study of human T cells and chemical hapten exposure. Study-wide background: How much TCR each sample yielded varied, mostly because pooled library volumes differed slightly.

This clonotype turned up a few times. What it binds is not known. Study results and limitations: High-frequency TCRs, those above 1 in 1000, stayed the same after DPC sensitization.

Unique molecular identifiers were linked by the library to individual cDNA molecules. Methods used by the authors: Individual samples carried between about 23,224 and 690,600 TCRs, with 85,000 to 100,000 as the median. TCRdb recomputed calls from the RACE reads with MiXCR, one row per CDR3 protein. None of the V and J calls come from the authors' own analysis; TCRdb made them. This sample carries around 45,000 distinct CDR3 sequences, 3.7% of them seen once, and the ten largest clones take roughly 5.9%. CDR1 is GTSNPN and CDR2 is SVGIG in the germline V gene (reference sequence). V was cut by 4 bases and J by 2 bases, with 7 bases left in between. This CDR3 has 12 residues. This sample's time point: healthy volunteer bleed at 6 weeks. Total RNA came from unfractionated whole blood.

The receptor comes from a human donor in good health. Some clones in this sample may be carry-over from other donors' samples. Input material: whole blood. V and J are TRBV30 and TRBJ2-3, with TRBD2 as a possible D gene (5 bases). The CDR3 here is CAWTSNTDTQYF. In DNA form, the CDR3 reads TGTGCCTGGACTAGCAACACAGATACGCAGTATTTT.